What follows are 32 T cell receptor beta chains derived from one specimen sequenced in a study of technical replicates of blood from a few donors. TCRdb's copy holds only in-frame clones and misses some; the assay was immunoSEQ multiplex PCR. Among roughly 79,000 clones, 85% to 95% were seen once, and the ten largest hold approximately 0.37%. The sample consisted of T cells isolated from PBMCs. These receptors originate from a human donor in good health.

The chain couples TRBV29-1 to TRBJ2-7; D is ambiguous. Trimming left V 6 bases short and J 3 bases short, with 9 bases between. Germline V gene data show CDR1 as SQVTM and CDR2 as ANQGSEA. The CDR3 runs 11 residues. In DNA form, the CDR3 reads TGCAGCGTACTGTCAGGCTACGAGCAGTACTTC. This translates into CSVLSGYEQYF.

This chain links TRBV7-9 with TRBJ1-3, with a weak D call TRBD1 (5 bases). The length of the CDR3 is 19 residues. Germline-derived CDR1 and CDR2 are SEHNR and FQNEAQ (reference sequence). Trimming stripped 1 base from V and 2 bases from J, with 21 bases between. The CDR3 coding sequence is TGTGCCAGCAGCTTAGGGTACTCCTCCGGGGGGATTGCTGGAAACACCATATATTTT. Protein product: CASSLGYSSGGIAGNTIYF.

V and J are TRBV27 and TRBJ1-4, with D possibly matching TRBD1 (6 bases). The CDR3 extends over 13 amino acids. V was shortened by 5 bases and J by 10 bases, with 14 bases between the two germline ends. Germline V lookup: CDR1 MNHEY, CDR2 SMNVEV (reference sequence). The CDR3 region is CASSIRQVGKLFF. The DNA for the CDR3 is TGTGCCAGCAGTATCCGACAGGTGGGAAAACTGTTTTTT.

This chain uses TRBV27 with TRBJ2-7; 7 nucleotides align to TRBD1. CDR3 length equals 14 residues. V shed 4 bases, J shed 0 bases, and the junction held 3 bases outside the gene matches. Germline V gene lookup returns CDR1 MNHEY and CDR2 SMNVEV (reference sequence). The chain's CDR3 is CASSSTGSSYEQYF. The CDR3 DNA is TGTGCCAGCAGTTCGACAGGGAGCTCCTACGAGCAGTACTTC.

The J gene is TRBJ2-3, the V gene TRBV4-2, with unresolved D. CDR3 length: 16 amino acids. The germline V and J ends were trimmed by 4 bases and 0 bases, with 14 bases remaining between them. CDR1 and CDR2 from the germline V gene are LGHNA and YNFKEQ. The CDR3 DNA is TGTGCCAGCAGCCCTGATTGGGCAGCCAGCACAGATACGCAGTATTTT. Protein: CASSPDWAASTDTQYF.

The chain is built from TRBV18 and TRBJ1-1, with 8 bases matching TRBD1. Germline lookup yields CDR1 KGHSH and CDR2 LQKENI. This CDR3 is 20 amino acids long. V lost 0 bases, J lost 11 bases, and 26 bases stayed unmatched. Here the CDR3 reads CASSPPTRGRGIYGSIGAFF. The CDR3 nucleotides are TGTGCCAGCTCACCACCGACCAGGGGGCGCGGAATTTATGGGTCGATTGGCGCTTTCTTT.

This clone was seen once. J is TRBJ2-7 and V is TRBV28; a possible D gene is TRBD2 (5 bases). This CDR3 has 15 amino acids. V lost 2 bases and J lost 2, with 13 bases in between. Germline V CDR1 and CDR2: MDHEN, SYDVKM. The CDR3 is CASSLVGDYPYEQYF. The CDR3 DNA reads as TGTGCCAGCAGTTTAGTAGGTGACTACCCCTACGAGCAGTACTTC.

This chain connects TRBV7-3 to TRBJ1-3, with unresolved D. V was pared by 2 bases and J by 0 bases, with 8 bases between. CDR1 and CDR2 from the germline V gene are SGHTA and FQGTGA. The CDR3 totals 15 residues. CDR3 in DNA: TGTGCCAGCAGCTTAGGTAGTGGCTCTGGAAACACCATATATTTT. Protein product: CASSLGSGSGNTIYF.

The chain's CDR3 is CASSPQLKLAGGHQETQYF. The CDR3 coding sequence is TGTGCCAGCTCACCACAGTTGAAGCTAGCGGGAGGGCACCAAGAGACCCAGTACTTC. This chain links TRBV18 with TRBJ2-5; the match to TRBD2 covers 12 bases. V was clipped by 1 base and J by 0 bases; unmatched bases: 9. Germline CDR1 reads KGHSH; CDR2 reads LQKENI. The CDR3 consists of 19 residues.

This sequence joins TRBV5-6 and TRBJ1-5; 8 bases fit TRBD1. V trimming: 4 bases; J trimming: 6 bases; junction bases outside the gene matches: 6. The CDR3 sequence is 14 residues long. Per the germline V gene, CDR1 is SGHDT and CDR2 is YYEEEE. CDR3 coding DNA: TGTGCCAGCAGCAAGGACAGGGTGGGTCAGCCCCAGCATTTT. This sequence encodes CASSKDRVGQPQHF.

In its sample, this clone was seen a few times. V usage is TRBV4-3 and J usage is TRBJ2-1; possibly TRBD2 for D (5 bases). Trimming shortened V by 0 bases and J by 2 bases, and 14 bases separated the two germline ends. There are 17 residues in the CDR3. Germline V CDR1 and CDR2: LGHNA, YSLEER. This CDR3 is CASSQDPSGVTYNEQFF. Written as DNA, the CDR3 is TGCGCCAGCAGCCAAGATCCAAGCGGCGTAACCTACAATGAGCAGTTCTTC.

This clone was seen more than once but under ten times. The V gene is TRBV5-1, the J gene TRBJ2-7, with a possible D match to TRBD2 (5 bases). V lost 4 bases to trimming and J lost 7 bases, with 15 bases between them. The CDR3 covers 13 residues. Germline values: CDR1 SGHRS, CDR2 YFSETQ. CDR3 amino acids: CASSGLGRNEQYF. The CDR3 DNA reads TGCGCCAGCAGCGGACTTGGGCGGAATGAGCAGTACTTC.

V is TRBV4-1 and J is TRBJ1-2, with 7 bases that match TRBD1. Germline CDR1 and CDR2: MGHRA and YSYEKL. CDR3 length: 14 amino acids. V was pared by 1 base and J by 4 bases, with 3 bases of the junction left unmatched. Here the CDR3 DNA reads TGCGCCAGCAGCCAAGTCCGGGACAGCTATGGCTACACCTTC. It yields the protein CASSQVRDSYGYTF.

This rearrangement joins TRBV2 to TRBJ1-2; 11 nucleotides align to TRBD1. The germline V gene has CDR1 SNHLY and CDR2 FYNNEI. CDR3 length: 13 amino acids. The J segment lost 7 bases and the V segment lost 6 bases, leaving 4 bases of the junction unmatched. This chain's CDR3 is CASSGQGAPGYTF. The CDR3 coding sequence is TGTGCCAGCAGCGGACAGGGGGCGCCTGGCTACACCTTC.

This chain connects TRBV11-3 to TRBJ2-3; 11 nucleotides line up with TRBD2. V lost 2 bases to trimming and J lost 7 bases; unmatched junction nucleotides: 5. This CDR3 spans 15 amino acids. CDR1 and CDR2 from the germline V gene are SGHNT and YENEEA. The CDR3 is CASSLNSGRVNTQYF. CDR3 bases: TGTGCCAGCAGCTTAAATAGCGGGAGGGTTAATACGCAGTATTTT.

The chain uses TRBV5-1 and TRBJ1-5, with D maybe TRBD1 (6 bases). Trimming cost V 0 bases and J 5 bases, with 12 bases left between them. Germline CDR1 SGHRS, CDR2 YFSETQ. The CDR3 totals 15 residues. DNA for the CDR3: TGCGCCAGCAGCTTGGCCGGGACACTGGATCAGCCCCAGCATTTT. It translates to CASSLAGTLDQPQHF. Full variable domain (rest looked up from reference TRBV5-1 and TRBJ1-5): KAGVTQTPRYLIKTRGQQVTLSCSPISGHRSVSWYQQTPGQGLQFLFEYFSETQRNKGNFPGRFSGRQFSNSRSEMNVSTLELGDSALYLCASSLAGTLDQPQHFGDGTRLSIL.

Note on this clone: An end of the junction does not agree with germline; a read error may underlie this. Distinct nucleotide sequences in the sample also encode this CDR3. The chain uses TRBV6-1 and TRBJ1-1; 8 nucleotides agree with TRBD1. Germline CDR1 reads MNHNS; CDR2 reads SASEGT. The CDR3 extends over 14 amino acids. CDR3 in DNA: TGTGCCAGCAGACAGGGGGGCGGGATCACTGAAGCTTTCTTC. Translation: CASRQGGGITEAFF.

The chain is built from TRBV29-1 and TRBJ2-1; D is perhaps TRBD2 (5 bases). The V end lost 4 bases, the J end lost 10 bases, and 20 bases lay between the germline ends. The CDR3 has 14 residues. Germline V gives CDR1 SQVTM, CDR2 ANQGSEA. The CDR3 sequence is CSVALGRLANEQFF. The CDR3 region has the DNA TGCAGCGTTGCCCTGGGCCGGCTAGCCAACGAGCAGTTCTTC.

The gene calls are TRBV6-6 and TRBJ1-1; TRBD1 aligns across 7 bases. V trimming: 6 bases; J trimming: 7 bases; junction bases outside the gene matches: 5. Germline V gene sequence: CDR1 MNHNY, CDR2 SVGAGI (reference sequence). The CDR3 spans 12 residues. CDR3 protein: CASSNRGYEAFF. CDR3 sequence (DNA): TGTGCCAGCAGCAACAGGGGATATGAAGCTTTCTTT.

DNA for the CDR3: TGTGCCAGTCGCCAGGGGTATAGCAATCAGCCCCAGCATTTT. Translating it yields CASRQGYSNQPQHF. This chain uses TRBV6-5 with TRBJ1-5, with D possibly being TRBD1 (6 bases). Per germline, CDR1 MNHEY and CDR2 SVGAGI. V was clipped by 9 bases and J by 0 bases, with 12 bases between them. The CDR3 has 14 residues.

This rearrangement joins TRBV6-5 to TRBJ1-1; D unresolved. CDR1 is MNHEY, CDR2 SVGAGI, per germline. Deletions cut 2 bases from V and 7 bases from J, with 11 bases between. The CDR3 sequence is 13 residues long. The CDR3 loop reads CASSYNSHREAFF. The CDR3 nucleotides read TGTGCCAGCAGTTACAACTCCCACCGTGAAGCTTTCTTT.

The chain is built from TRBV11-2 and TRBJ2-1, with TRBD2 as a possible D gene (5 bases). Trimming took 8 bases from V and 5 from J, leaving 13 bases between them. Germline CDR1 is SGHAT and CDR2 is FQNNGV. CDR3 length: 13 residues. Here the CDR3 reads CASPGGQNNEQFF. In DNA form, the CDR3 reads TGTGCCAGCCCAGGAGGCCAGAACAATGAGCAGTTCTTC.

The V call is TRBV27, the J call TRBJ1-5; 8 positions agree with TRBD1. CDR1 and CDR2 (germline): MNHEY, SMNVEV (reference sequence). V shed 2 bases and J 0 bases; nucleotides not matched to a gene: 3. CDR3 length: 16 amino acids. The CDR3, as DNA: TGTGCCAGCAGTTTAGGGACAGGCTATAGCAATCAGCCCCAGCATTTT. It codes for CASSLGTGYSNQPQHF.

V gene TRBV27 combines with J gene TRBJ2-3; weak D call: TRBD2 (6 bases). V was clipped by 7 bases and J by 1 base, with 12 bases between them. Germline V gives CDR1 MNHEY, CDR2 SMNVEV (reference sequence). The CDR3 contains 14 residues. The CDR3 coding sequence is TGTGCCAGCAATACATTAGCGGGCACAGATACGCAGTATTTT. Protein product: CASNTLAGTDTQYF.

This clone has a single count. The chain recombines TRBV27 with TRBJ2-7; TRBD1 aligns across 7 bases. Trimming removed 8 bases from V and 6 bases from J; junction bases left unmatched: 4. CDR1 is MNHEY and CDR2 is SMNVEV in the germline V gene (reference sequence). The CDR3 loop spans 11 amino acids. The CDR3 DNA follows: TGTGCCAGCGGACAGGCGGGCGAGCAGTACTTC. It codes for CASGQAGEQYF.

The table lists this clone with a count of one. The rearrangement joins TRBV19 to TRBJ2-7, with D hard to call. The V gene lost 5 bases and the J gene lost 4 bases, with 9 bases spanning the gap. CDR1 is LNHDA and CDR2 is SQIVND in the germline V gene (reference sequence). This CDR3 is 12 amino acids long. Written as DNA, the CDR3 is TGTGCCAGTAGTGAAAACAAATACGAGCAGTACTTC. Encoded protein: CASSENKYEQYF.

This clone was counted ten times or more. This sequence joins TRBV6-5 and TRBJ2-2; D is perhaps TRBD1 (6 bases). This CDR3 has 14 residues. V was cut by 8 bases and J by 3 bases, with 13 bases left in between. The V gene's germline CDR1 is MNHEY and CDR2 SVGAGI. CDR3 in DNA: TGTGCCAGCGCCAGGGGCGAAGACACCGGGGAGCTGTTTTTT. It specifies CASARGEDTGELFF.

This chain uses TRBV7-2 with TRBJ2-1; D is undetermined. Germline CDR1 reads SGHTA; CDR2 reads FQGNSA. The CDR3 is made up of 14 amino acids. V lost 5 bases and J 9 bases, leaving 17 bases between the germline ends. For the CDR3, the DNA is TGTGCCAGCAGCGTCGATGCCCTATCTGGTGAGCAGTTCTTC. Amino acids: CASSVDALSGEQFF.

The rearrangement uses TRBV15 and TRBJ1-4, with D perhaps matching TRBD1 (6 bases). The germline V gene has CDR1 LNHNV and CDR2 YYDKDF (reference sequence). V shed 9 bases and J shed 4 bases, with 18 bases lying between them. This CDR3 has 15 residues. The CDR3 sequence is CATYLGGAGNEKLFF. The CDR3 DNA is TGTGCCACGTACCTGGGGGGGGCGGGTAATGAAAAACTGTTTTTT. Filled out from reference TRBV15 and TRBJ1-4, the complete variable domain reads DAMVIQNPRYQVTQFGKPVTLSCSQTLNHNVMYWYQQKSSQAPKLLFHYYDKDFNNEADTPDNFQSRRPNTSFCFLDIRSPGLGDTAMYLCATYLGGAGNEKLFFGSGTQLSVL.

This chain links TRBV27 with TRBJ2-2; the match to TRBD2 covers 11 bases. CDR1 MNHEY and CDR2 SMNVEV come from the germline V gene (reference sequence). V gave up 4 bases and J gave up 4 bases; unmatched junction bases: 5. The CDR3 is 16 amino acids. CDR3 nucleotide sequence: TGTGCCAGCAGTTCGGGACTAGCGGTCGCCACCGGGGAGCTGTTTTTT. The encoded protein is CASSSGLAVATGELFF.

This chain joins TRBV28 and TRBJ2-7, with a tentative D call TRBD1 (6 bases). CDR3 length: 13 amino acids. V dropped 2 bases and J dropped 3 bases, with 8 bases sitting between them. From germline, CDR1 is MDHEN and CDR2 SYDVKM. DNA of the CDR3: TGTGCCAGCAGTTTACAGGGGAGCTACGAGCAGTACTTC. It encodes CASSLQGSYEQYF.

The chain couples TRBV6-5 to TRBJ2-2; D not resolved. The CDR3 has 12 amino acids. Germline V lookup: CDR1 MNHEY, CDR2 SVGAGI. The V end was cut by 2 bases, the J end by 7 bases, with 5 bases between. In nucleotides, the CDR3 is TGTGCCAGCAGTTACCTAAGCGGGGAGCTGTTTTTT. Encoded protein: CASSYLSGELFF.